Shown below are 3 T cell receptor beta chains from a single sample sequenced in a study of identical twins. TCRdb re-called the 5' RACE reads through MiXCR, storing one row per CDR3 protein. The sample lists some 690,000 distinct CDR3 sequences, 20% to 25% occurring once. This sample was also put to use in a study of T cells expressing NK-cell markers.

Material: PBMCs. Every receptor here comes from a woman under 30 in good health.

This clonotype came up a few times. The gene calls are TRBV20-1 and TRBJ2-7; no clear D gene. V dropped 3 bases and J dropped 3 bases, with 9 bases sitting between them. Germline V CDR1 and CDR2: DFQATT, SNEGSKA (reference sequence). This CDR3 is built from 12 residues. CDR3 protein: CSARSANYEQYF. The CDR3 DNA reads as TGCAGTGCTAGGTCGGCTAACTACGAGCAGTACTTC.

This clonotype was detected ten times or more. The chain joins TRBV12-3 or TRBV12-4 to TRBJ1-2, with D unclear. Trimming removed 3 bases from V and 8 bases from J, with 7 bases in between. The CDR3 loop spans 11 amino acids. The CDR3 bases are TGTGCCAGCAGTTTTGGGCGAGGCTACACCTTC. As protein: CASSFGRGYTF.

This chain connects TRBV11-2 to TRBJ2-2, with D uncertain. Germline V lookup: CDR1 SGHAT, CDR2 FQNNGV. This CDR3 has 16 residues. Trimming stripped 6 bases from V and 0 bases from J, with 14 bases between. CDR3 residues: CASRKPFLTNTGELFF. Written as DNA, the CDR3 is TGTGCCAGCAGGAAACCCTTTCTTACGAACACCGGGGAGCTGTTTTTT.